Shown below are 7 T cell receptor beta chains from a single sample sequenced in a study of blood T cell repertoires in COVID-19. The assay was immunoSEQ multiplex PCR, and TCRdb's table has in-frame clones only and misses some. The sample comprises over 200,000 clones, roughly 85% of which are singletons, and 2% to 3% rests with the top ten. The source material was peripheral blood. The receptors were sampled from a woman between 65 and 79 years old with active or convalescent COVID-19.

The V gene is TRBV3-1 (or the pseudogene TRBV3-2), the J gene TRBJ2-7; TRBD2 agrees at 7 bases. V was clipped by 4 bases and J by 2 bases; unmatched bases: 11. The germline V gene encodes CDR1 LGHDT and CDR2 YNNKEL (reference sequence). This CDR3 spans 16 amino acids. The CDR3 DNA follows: TGTGCCAGCAGCCTTAGAATGAGGCGGGAGACCTACGAGCAGTACTTC. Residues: CASSLRMRRETYEQYF.

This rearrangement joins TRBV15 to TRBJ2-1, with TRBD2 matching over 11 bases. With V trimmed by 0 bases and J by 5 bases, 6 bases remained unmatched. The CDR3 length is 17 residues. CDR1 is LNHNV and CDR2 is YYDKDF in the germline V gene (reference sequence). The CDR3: CATSRETIAGGHNEQFF. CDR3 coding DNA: TGTGCCACCAGCAGAGAAACTATAGCGGGGGGGCACAATGAGCAGTTCTTC.

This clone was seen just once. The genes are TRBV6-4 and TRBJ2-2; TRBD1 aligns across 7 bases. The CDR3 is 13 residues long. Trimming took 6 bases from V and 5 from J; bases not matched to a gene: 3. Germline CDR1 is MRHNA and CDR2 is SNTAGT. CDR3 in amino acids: CASSRQGTGELFF. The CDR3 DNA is TGTGCCAGCAGCCGACAGGGAACCGGGGAGCTGTTTTTT.

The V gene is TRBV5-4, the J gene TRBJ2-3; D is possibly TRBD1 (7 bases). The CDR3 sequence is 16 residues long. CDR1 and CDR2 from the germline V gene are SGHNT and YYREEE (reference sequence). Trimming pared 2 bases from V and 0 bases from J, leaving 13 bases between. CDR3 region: CASSFSTGTSTDTQYF. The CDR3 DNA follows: TGTGCCAGCAGCTTTTCGACAGGGACTAGCACAGATACGCAGTATTTT.

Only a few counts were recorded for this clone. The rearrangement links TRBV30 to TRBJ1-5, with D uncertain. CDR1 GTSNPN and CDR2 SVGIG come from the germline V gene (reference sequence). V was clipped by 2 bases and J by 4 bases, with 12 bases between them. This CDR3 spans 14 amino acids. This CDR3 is CAWSPSSGNQPQHF. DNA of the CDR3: TGTGCCTGGAGTCCCTCCTCCGGGAATCAGCCCCAGCATTTT.

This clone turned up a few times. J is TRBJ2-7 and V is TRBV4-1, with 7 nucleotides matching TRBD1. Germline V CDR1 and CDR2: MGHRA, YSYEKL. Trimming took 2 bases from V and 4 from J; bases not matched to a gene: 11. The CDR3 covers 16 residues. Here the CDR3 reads CASSQLPTGMGYEQYF. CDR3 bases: TGCGCCAGCAGCCAACTCCCGACAGGGATGGGGTACGAGCAGTACTTC.

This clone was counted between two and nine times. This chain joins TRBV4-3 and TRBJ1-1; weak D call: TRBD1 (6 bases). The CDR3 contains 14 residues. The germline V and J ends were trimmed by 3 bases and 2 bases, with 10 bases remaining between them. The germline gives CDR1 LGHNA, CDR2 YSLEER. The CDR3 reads CASSHGQLNTEAFF. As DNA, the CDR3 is TGCGCCAGCAGCCATGGACAGCTTAACACTGAAGCTTTCTTT.